Presented here are 27 T cell receptor beta chains from one specimen sequenced in a study of blood T cell repertoires in COVID-19. Method: immunoSEQ multiplex PCR; TCRdb's copy keeps in-frame clones and lacks some. The sample contains over 30,000 clones, 81% of which appear only once. Sequencing input: peripheral blood. These receptors were taken from a man at least 80 years old with active or convalescent COVID-19.

The chain uses TRBV24-1 and TRBJ2-3; 9 bases fit TRBD2. The V and J ends lost 4 bases and 0 bases, in that order; junction bases with no gene match: 4. Germline V lookup: CDR1 KGHDR, CDR2 SFDVKD. This CDR3 is 16 amino acids long. This chain's CDR3 is CATSDPSGASTDTQYF. In DNA form, the CDR3 reads TGTGCCACCAGTGACCCTAGCGGGGCAAGCACAGATACGCAGTATTTT.

The chain links TRBV9 to TRBJ1-2, with unresolved D. Between the trimmed V and J ends, which lost 0 bases and 4 bases, there was a span of 13 bases. This CDR3 comprises 15 residues. The germline gives CDR1 SGDLS, CDR2 YYNGEE. CDR3 sequence reads: CASSVVDGLTYGYTF. In nucleotides, the CDR3 is TGTGCCAGCAGCGTAGTTGACGGGTTGACCTATGGCTACACCTTC.

Only one count was recorded for this clone. J is TRBJ1-2 and V is TRBV14, with D possibly being TRBD1 (5 bases). This CDR3 has 13 amino acids. Germline lookup yields CDR1 SGHDN and CDR2 FVKESK. V was pared by 5 bases and J by 5 bases, with 12 bases between. The CDR3 bases are TGTGCCAGCAGCTACCGCCGGGGGTATGGCTACACCTTC. Translated: CASSYRRGYGYTF.

This clone has only a few counts. V gene TRBV4-1 combines with J gene TRBJ2-1, with 7 bases aligning to TRBD2. In germline, CDR1 is MGHRA, CDR2 YSYEKL. Trimming removed 3 bases from V and 9 bases from J; junction bases left unmatched: 2. The CDR3 has 12 residues. For the CDR3, the DNA is TGCGCCAGCAGCCATGCGGGAGTTGAGCAGTTCTTC. Amino acid sequence: CASSHAGVEQFF.

This chain uses TRBV9 with TRBJ1-1, with D uncertain. This CDR3 contains 17 residues. V was pared by 4 bases and J by 1 base, with 20 bases between. Germline V lookup: CDR1 SGDLS, CDR2 YYNGEE. As DNA, the CDR3 is TGTGCCAGCAGCCCTTCGTCGGGGAGTCGGGGGAACACTGAAGCTTTCTTT. It codes for CASSPSSGSRGNTEAFF.

The chain combines TRBV7-2 with TRBJ1-4, with a weak D call TRBD1 (6 bases). Germline-derived CDR1 and CDR2 are SGHTA and FQGNSA. V dropped 1 base and J dropped 9 bases, with 12 bases sitting between them. This CDR3 is built from 14 residues. The CDR3 region has the DNA TGTGCCAGCAGCTTAGGCAGGGGAGAGAAAAAACTGTTTTTT. It translates to CASSLGRGEKKLFF.

This chain connects TRBV11-2 to TRBJ2-5, with D perhaps matching TRBD1 (5 bases). The germline V gene has CDR1 SGHAT and CDR2 FQNNGV. Trimming cost V 3 bases and J 1 base, with 12 bases left between them. The CDR3 loop spans 15 amino acids. The CDR3 DNA follows: TGTGCCAGCAGCTTTAGTACGACAGCCCAAGAGACCCAGTACTTC. Translating it yields CASSFSTTAQETQYF.

The chain joins TRBV14 to TRBJ1-2; D is uncertain. This CDR3 has 12 residues. With 2 bases removed from V and 4 bases from J, the gap between germline ends came to 5 bases. CDR1 is SGHDN and CDR2 is FVKESK in the germline V gene. CDR3 coding DNA: TGTGCCAGCAGCCAACAGGTCTATGGCTACACCTTC. Translating it yields CASSQQVYGYTF.

This chain uses TRBV11-3 with TRBJ1-1; perhaps TRBD1 as D (5 bases). Germline CDR1 SGHNT, CDR2 YENEEA. Trimming shortened V by 5 bases and J by 8 bases, and 21 bases separated the two germline ends. This CDR3 contains 15 residues. This CDR3 reads CASSNKGLYTREAFF. The CDR3 DNA reads TGTGCCAGCAGCAACAAGGGACTTTATACGAGAGAAGCTTTCTTT.

This clone was counted a few times. This rearrangement joins TRBV5-6 to TRBJ2-7; D may be TRBD1 (5 bases). The CDR3 spans 13 residues. The V and J ends lost 2 bases and 5 bases respectively, with 11 bases between them. In germline, CDR1 is SGHDT, CDR2 YYEEEE. This chain's CDR3 is CASSLTGSDEQYF. CDR3 bases: TGTGCCAGCAGCTTAACAGGATCCGACGAGCAGTACTTC.

The genes are TRBV9 and TRBJ1-1, with 9 bases lining up with TRBD1. Germline trimming cut 3 bases from V and 2 bases from J; bases unmatched to any gene: 2. Germline loops: CDR1 SGDLS, CDR2 YYNGEE. This CDR3 has 14 amino acids. CDR3 DNA: TGTGCCAGCAGCGGGACAGGGGTAAACACTGAAGCTTTCTTT. It specifies CASSGTGVNTEAFF.

V usage is TRBV4-1 and J usage is TRBJ1-5; a possible D gene is TRBD1 (5 bases). Trimming stripped 0 bases from V and 1 base from J, with 7 bases between. This CDR3 has 15 amino acids. Germline CDR1 reads MGHRA; CDR2 reads YSYEKL. In nucleotides, the CDR3 is TGCGCCAGCAGCCAAGATCGGGGGAGCAATCAGCCCCAGCATTTT. Translation gives CASSQDRGSNQPQHF.

The V and J genes are TRBV19 and TRBJ2-1; D not resolved. V dropped 6 bases and J dropped 4 bases, with 22 bases sitting between them. Germline CDR1 and CDR2: LNHDA and SQIVND (reference sequence). CDR3 size: 17 residues. The CDR3 is CASSKAFLADYYNEQFF. DNA of the CDR3: TGTGCCAGTAGCAAGGCCTTTTTGGCGGATTATTACAATGAGCAGTTCTTC.

CDR3 DNA sequence: TGTGCCAGCAGCCCCAGCAGGGCTACCTACAATGAGCAGTTCTTC. The encoded protein is CASSPSRATYNEQFF. This chain connects TRBV3-1 (or the pseudogene TRBV3-2) to TRBJ2-1; D is perhaps TRBD1 (5 bases). In germline, CDR1 is LGHDT, CDR2 YNNKEL (reference sequence). V lost 4 bases to trimming and J lost 2 bases, with 12 bases between them. The CDR3 is 15 residues long.

The rearrangement uses TRBV19 and TRBJ2-3; the match to TRBD2 covers 11 bases. Germline V gives CDR1 LNHDA, CDR2 SQIVND (reference sequence). The ends lost 5 bases at V and 0 bases at J; junction bases unmatched: 13. The CDR3 consists of 19 residues. CDR3 sequence reads: CASSGGGLAGHPSTDTQYF. The DNA of the CDR3 is TGTGCCAGTAGTGGTGGCGGACTAGCGGGCCACCCTAGCACAGATACGCAGTATTTT. Full variable domain (outside the CDR3, taken from reference TRBV19 and TRBJ2-3): DGGITQSPKYLFRKEGQNVTLSCEQNLNHDAMYWYRQDPGQGLRLIYYSQIVNDFQKGDIAEGYSVSREKKESFPLTVTSAQKNPTAFYLCASSGGGLAGHPSTDTQYFGPGTRLTVL.

The gene calls are TRBV2 and TRBJ2-6; 8 bases agree with TRBD1. Germline V lookup: CDR1 SNHLY, CDR2 FYNNEI. There are 17 residues in the CDR3. V lost 5 bases and J lost 0; bases outside the gene matches: 6. The CDR3 sequence is CASSLDRAGSGANVLTF. The CDR3 DNA follows: TGTGCCAGCAGTTTGGACAGGGCCGGCTCTGGGGCCAACGTCCTGACTTTC.

The count of this clone is one. The rearrangement joins TRBV7-8 to TRBJ2-1; D may be TRBD1 (5 bases). This CDR3 is 14 amino acids long. V was shortened by 5 bases and J by 3 bases, with 11 bases between the two germline ends. Germline V gene lookup returns CDR1 SGHVS and CDR2 FQNEAQ. In DNA form, the CDR3 reads TGTGCCAGCAGCCGAGACAGATACTACAATGAGCAGTTCTTC. This translates into CASSRDRYYNEQFF. Full variable domain (remainder filled in from reference TRBV7-8 and TRBJ2-1): GAGVSQSPRYKVAKRGQDVALRCDPISGHVSLFWYQQALGQGPEFLTYFQNEAQLDKSGLPSDRFFAERPEGSVSTLKIQRTQQEDSAVYLCASSRDRYYNEQFFGPGTRLTVL.

The chain links TRBV29-1 to TRBJ1-1; 7 nucleotides match TRBD1. Germline-derived CDR1 and CDR2 are SQVTM and ANQGSEA. Trimming cost V 7 bases and J 3 bases; bases outside gene matches: 8. The CDR3 is 13 amino acids. CDR3 region: CSDYRGGDTEAFF. In DNA form, the CDR3 reads TGCAGCGACTACAGGGGTGGGGACACTGAAGCTTTCTTT.

The chain links TRBV7-3 to TRBJ2-5; 7 bases are shared with TRBD1. This CDR3 has 15 amino acids. After removal of 3 bases from V and 1 base from J, the junction contained 5 bases not matched to a gene. CDR1 is SGHTA and CDR2 is FQGTGA in the germline V gene. The CDR3 loop reads CASSFNSGGQETQYF. In nucleotides, the CDR3 is TGTGCCAGCAGCTTTAATTCAGGGGGCCAAGAGACCCAGTACTTC. Together with reference TRBV7-3 and TRBJ2-5, the CDR3 gives the full variable domain: GAGVSQTPSNKVTEKGKYVELRCDPISGHTALYWYRQSLGQGPEFLIYFQGTGAADDSGLPNDRFFAVRPEGSVSTLKIQRTERGDSAVYLCASSFNSGGQETQYFGPGTRLLVL.

The V gene is TRBV6-5, the J gene TRBJ1-6; 9 bases map to TRBD1. V lost 6 bases to trimming and J lost 7 bases; unmatched junction nucleotides: 4. The CDR3 is 14 residues long. Germline CDR1 and CDR2: MNHEY and SVGAGI. The CDR3, as DNA: TGTGCCAGCAGCGGACAGGGGTACAATTCACCCCTCCACTTT. This sequence encodes CASSGQGYNSPLHF.

The chain couples TRBV20-1 to TRBJ1-5, with D unresolved. Germline V CDR1 and CDR2: DFQATT, SNEGSKA (reference sequence). V was pared by 3 bases and J by 0 bases, with 9 bases between. The CDR3 has 14 amino acids. The CDR3 bases are TGCAGTGCTAGTGCAGGCTCTAGCAATCAGCCCCAGCATTTT. Its protein is CSASAGSSNQPQHF.

The chain is built from TRBV7-2 and TRBJ2-7, with TRBD1 identical over 8 bases. Unmatched junction bases numbered 8, after V lost 5 bases and J lost 2 bases. The CDR3 consists of 15 residues. Germline V lookup: CDR1 SGHTA, CDR2 FQGNSA. CDR3 region: CASSAKTGAPYEQYF. The CDR3 nucleotides are TGTGCCAGCAGCGCAAAGACAGGGGCTCCCTACGAGCAGTACTTC.

The chain recombines TRBV19 with TRBJ2-3, with D tentatively TRBD1 (5 bases). The CDR3 covers 15 residues. The germline CDR1 and CDR2 sequences are LNHDA and SQIVND (reference sequence). V was pared by 5 bases and J by 4 bases, with 16 bases between. CDR3 DNA: TGTGCCAGTAGTCAGGAGCCCAGCAGGGCAGATACGCAGTATTTT. Protein sequence: CASSQEPSRADTQYF.

The chain links TRBV19 to TRBJ1-2; 8 bases line up with TRBD1. The CDR3 consists of 13 residues. Germline loops: CDR1 LNHDA, CDR2 SQIVND (reference sequence). J was trimmed by 6 bases and V by 6 bases; bases with no gene match: 6. The DNA for the CDR3 is TGTGCCAGTAGGATTTCAGGGGGCGATGGCTACACCTTC. This gives the protein CASRISGGDGYTF.

The chain links TRBV10-3 to TRBJ2-7, with 9 positions matching TRBD2. Unmatched junction bases numbered 21, after V lost 8 bases and J lost 7 bases. The CDR3 has 17 amino acids. The germline gives CDR1 ENHRY, CDR2 SYGVKD. In DNA, the CDR3 is TGTGCCATCCTCGTCAAGACTAGCGGCCGAATGGGAGGTGAGCAGTACTTC. It specifies CAILVKTSGRMGGEQYF.

The chain employs TRBV6-5 and TRBJ2-1; 10 bases are a match to TRBD2. Germline CDR1 and CDR2: MNHEY and SVGAGI. This CDR3 spans 14 amino acids. V shed 6 bases, J shed 8 bases, and the junction held 7 bases outside the gene matches. For the CDR3, the DNA is TGTGCCAGCAGGCCTAGCGGGAGTCCCCATGAGCAGTTCTTC. Protein sequence: CASRPSGSPHEQFF.

The chain uses TRBV7-3 and TRBJ1-2; D is unclear. This CDR3 is built from 14 residues. Trimming shortened V by 5 bases and J by 8 bases, and 18 bases separated the two germline ends. The germline gives CDR1 SGHTA, CDR2 FQGTGA. CDR3 in DNA: TGTGCCAGCAGCCCCGAAGGTCGGGTTTTGGGCTACACCTTC. This encodes CASSPEGRVLGYTF.